These 8 T cell receptor beta chains were sequenced from one sample in a study of cytomegalovirus exposure and HLA in healthy donors. PCR was performed using 60 Vbeta and 13 Jbeta primers. Some clones are missing from TCRdb's copy, which holds only in-frame ones; the method was immunoSEQ multiplex PCR. The repertoire holds 35,000 to 45,000 clones, with 82% as singletons. Sequences were obtained from PBMCs. All receptors come from a woman aged 18-29 years in good health and CMV-seropositive.

The chain uses TRBV18 and TRBJ1-4; D possibly corresponds to TRBD1 (6 bases). The CDR3 runs 14 residues. Trimming shortened V by 3 bases and J by 6 bases, and 11 bases separated the two germline ends. In germline, CDR1 is KGHSH, CDR2 LQKENI. CDR3 sequence reads: CASSPRPGDEKLFF. Written as DNA, the CDR3 is TGTGCCAGCTCACCTAGGCCAGGGGATGAAAAACTGTTTTTT.

The chain carries TRBV4-1 and TRBJ2-1; 10 bases are a match to TRBD2. Trimming removed 3 bases from V and 9 bases from J; junction bases left unmatched: 8. The germline V gene encodes CDR1 MGHRA and CDR2 YSYEKL. The CDR3 is 15 residues long. DNA of the CDR3: TGCGCCAGCAGCCACATGCCTAGCGGGAGCTCTGAGCAGTTCTTC. This encodes CASSHMPSGSSEQFF.

This clone showed up just a few times. The rearrangement uses TRBV7-9 and TRBJ2-7; 10 bases line up with TRBD1. Germline lookup yields CDR1 SEHNR and CDR2 FQNEAQ (reference sequence). Trimming took 5 bases from V and 5 from J; bases not matched to a gene: 6. CDR3 length equals 14 residues. CDR3 protein: CASSHPGQGHEQYF. CDR3 sequence (DNA): TGTGCCAGCAGCCACCCGGGACAGGGGCACGAGCAGTACTTC.

This rearrangement joins TRBV5-6 to TRBJ2-3; 7 nucleotides align to TRBD1. After removal of 4 bases from V and 2 bases from J, the junction contained 10 bases not matched to a gene. This CDR3 has 16 residues. Germline assignment: CDR1 SGHDT and CDR2 YYEEEE. CDR3 bases: TGTGCCAGCAGCATTTACAGGGGCCCGAACACAGATACGCAGTATTTT. This encodes CASSIYRGPNTDTQYF.

Of note for this clone: An end of the junction does not agree with germline; a read error may underlie this. The V call is TRBV7-9, the J call TRBJ2-7; D gene unclear. This CDR3 is 11 amino acids long. From germline, CDR1 is SEHNR and CDR2 FQNEAQ (reference sequence). The CDR3 is CSSRLEDEQYF. CDR3 bases: TGTTCCAGCCGCCTTGAGGACGAGCAGTACTTC.

On this clone itself: The junction and the germline gene differ at one end; a read error may be behind it. The V and J genes are TRBV9 and TRBJ2-6, with TRBD1 as a possible D gene (5 bases). The length of the CDR3 is 15 residues. Germline V CDR1 and CDR2: SGDLS, YYNGEE. The CDR3 region is CASNTRQSGADVLTF. Written as DNA, the CDR3 is TGTGCCAGCAACACAAGGCAGTCTGGGGCCGACGTCCTGACTTTC. Full variable domain (remainder filled in from reference TRBV9 and TRBJ2-6): DSGVTQTPKHLITATGQRVTLRCSPRSGDLSVYWYQQSLDQGLQFLIQYYNGEERAKGNILERFSAQQFPDLHSELNLSSLELGDSALYFCASNTRQSGADVLTFGAGSRLTVL.

This chain uses TRBV11-2 with TRBJ1-4, with unresolved D. Trimming left V 4 bases short and J 5 bases short, with 14 bases between. The germline gives CDR1 SGHAT, CDR2 FQNNGV. This CDR3 is 15 amino acids long. The CDR3 is CASSSPSGINEKLFF. For the CDR3, the DNA is TGTGCCAGCAGCTCCCCGTCAGGAATCAATGAAAAACTGTTTTTT.

This clone was counted a few times. This CDR3 is CATHGGGLAGFTSYNEQFF. For the CDR3, the DNA is TGTGCCACTCACGGCGGGGGACTAGCGGGATTCACCTCCTACAATGAGCAGTTCTTC. This chain links TRBV28 with TRBJ2-1; 13 bases align to TRBD2. Unmatched junction bases numbered 15, after V lost 10 bases and J lost 0 bases. The CDR3 spans 19 residues. CDR1 and CDR2 (germline): MDHEN, SYDVKM.